Sequencing of this TCR beta chain was carried out in a study of T cell responses to AZD1222 COVID-19 vaccine. Study-wide context: Pooled together were second doses at about 4 or about 12 weeks. Findings of the study overall: Females made up more of the donors, who were largely white British, and clonal diversity may have come out too low.

Of note for this clone: What it binds is unknown.

The table came from immunoSEQ multiplex PCR; TCRdb's copy has only in-frame clones and leaves some out. Of over 95,000 clones in the sample, around 87% were seen once. This sequence originates from an adult in good health. Sequencing used peripheral blood, obtained on day 0 of AZD1222 vaccination.

The CDR3 region is CASVGIAGTGELFF. CDR3 DNA sequence: TGTGCCAGCGTCGGGATAGCGGGCACCGGGGAGCTGTTTTTT. The chain links TRBV7-9 to TRBJ2-2; 7 bases line up with TRBD2. The CDR3 spans 14 residues. CDR1 is SEHNR and CDR2 is FQNEAQ in the germline V gene (reference sequence). Trimming cost V 8 bases and J 4 bases; bases outside gene matches: 7.